A single sample is the source of the 18 T cell receptor beta chains below, sequenced in a study of blood T cell repertoires in COVID-19. Data came from immunoSEQ multiplex PCR; TCRdb stores just in-frame clones and leaves some out. Seen here are about 240,000 clones, about 90% observed once, and the top ten hold 7.2%. Sequences were obtained from peripheral blood. The source of these receptors is a man in his fifties or sixties who had recovered from COVID-19.

As regards this clone: This same CDR3 is encoded by further DNA sequences in the sample. The V gene is TRBV5-1, the J gene TRBJ2-5; the match to TRBD2 covers 13 bases. V shed 0 bases, J shed 2 bases, and the junction held 4 bases outside the gene matches. Germline V gene sequence: CDR1 SGHRS, CDR2 YFSETQ. The CDR3 loop spans 17 amino acids. CDR3 nucleotide sequence: TGCGCCAGCAGCTTGGGACTAGCGGGGGGACTACAAGAGACCCAGTACTTC. Amino acids: CASSLGLAGGLQETQYF.

The DNA for the CDR3 is TGTGCCAGCAGTGAAGCGGGCAGCTACCGGATGAATACGCAGTATTTT. Amino acid sequence: CASSEAGSYRMNTQYF. The chain recombines TRBV6-1 with TRBJ2-3, with D unresolved. This CDR3 is built from 16 residues. Per the germline V gene, CDR1 is MNHNS and CDR2 is SASEGT. V lost 0 bases and J lost 7, with 17 bases in between.

The J gene is TRBJ2-7, the V gene TRBV5-5, with unresolved D. Trimming cost V 4 bases and J 2 bases, with 19 bases left between them. CDR3 length: 16 amino acids. Germline V lookup: CDR1 SGHKS, CDR2 YYEKEE (reference sequence). The CDR3 loop reads CASSPPSSVPTYEQYV. DNA of the CDR3: TGTGCCAGCAGCCCCCCATCATCGGTCCCTACCTACGAGCAGTACGTC.

The table lists this clone with a few counts. This chain joins TRBV4-1 and TRBJ2-7, with D possibly TRBD2 on 6 matching bases. CDR1 and CDR2 (germline): MGHRA, YSYEKL. This CDR3 contains 15 residues. V lost 4 bases to trimming and J lost 5 bases, with 18 bases between them. CDR3 protein: CASSRGGVAGHEQYF. CDR3 coding DNA: TGCGCCAGCAGCCGTGGAGGGGTAGCAGGCCACGAGCAGTACTTC.

The chain couples TRBV5-6 to TRBJ2-1; TRBD2 matches at 10 bases. The length of the CDR3 is 18 residues. CDR1 SGHDT and CDR2 YYEEEE come from the germline V gene. The junction had 15 bases not matched to a gene; V was cut back by 4 bases and J by 5 bases. CDR3 nucleotide sequence: TGTGCCAGCAGCACTCCTCAGGGAAGCGGGGGGGCACACAATGAGCAGTTCTTC. As protein: CASSTPQGSGGAHNEQFF.

This chain uses TRBV28 with TRBJ1-5; no clear D. CDR3 size: 12 residues. Trimming shortened V by 10 bases and J by 6 bases, and 13 bases separated the two germline ends. Germline-derived CDR1 and CDR2 are MDHEN and SYDVKM. CDR3 in DNA: TGTGCCACCCTAGGTTTCGGTCAGCCCCAGCATTTT. This sequence encodes CATLGFGQPQHF.

The chain links TRBV19 to TRBJ2-2; TRBD1 agrees at 7 bases. Germline V lookup: CDR1 LNHDA, CDR2 SQIVND (reference sequence). The J segment lost 4 bases and the V segment lost 0 bases, leaving 2 bases of the junction unmatched. The CDR3 loop spans 15 amino acids. CDR3 sequence reads: CASSIDHRGTGELFF. CDR3 nucleotides: TGTGCCAGTAGTATAGATCACAGGGGCACCGGGGAGCTGTTTTTT.

This chain connects TRBV3-1 (or the pseudogene TRBV3-2) to TRBJ2-1, with TRBD2 identical over 13 bases. This CDR3 region has 18 residues. Germline V lookup: CDR1 LGHDT, CDR2 YNNKEL (reference sequence). The V and J ends lost 2 bases and 4 bases, in that order; junction bases with no gene match: 8. As DNA, the CDR3 is TGTGCCAGCAGCCAATTACCTAAACTAGCGGGGGGGTACAATGAGCAGTTCTTC. This translates into CASSQLPKLAGGYNEQFF.

This chain uses TRBV11-2 with TRBJ2-7; 8 nucleotides line up with TRBD1. Germline CDR1 reads SGHAT; CDR2 reads FQNNGV. J lost 3 bases, V lost 5 bases, and 6 bases had no gene match. The CDR3 covers 14 residues. The CDR3 loop reads CASSPSGTGYEQYV. Written as DNA, the CDR3 is TGTGCCAGCAGCCCGTCCGGGACAGGCTACGAGCAGTACGTC.

The chain combines TRBV3-1 (or the pseudogene TRBV3-2) with TRBJ1-4; TRBD1 aligns across 9 bases. The germline gives CDR1 LGHDT, CDR2 YNNKEL (reference sequence). This CDR3 has 17 amino acids. Trimming took 5 bases from V and 7 from J; bases not matched to a gene: 14. CDR3 in amino acids: CASSLRDRALGGEKLFF. The CDR3 DNA sequence: TGTGCCAGCAGCTTACGGGACAGGGCCCTAGGAGGTGAAAAACTGTTTTTT.

V gene TRBV6-5 combines with J gene TRBJ1-3, with 8 bases matching TRBD1. The V gene's germline CDR1 is MNHEY and CDR2 SVGAGI. CDR3 size: 14 residues. Trimming took 2 bases from V and 3 from J; bases not matched to a gene: 0. CDR3 residues: CASSYGTGGNTIYF. In DNA form, the CDR3 reads TGTGCCAGCAGTTACGGGACAGGTGGAAACACCATATATTTT.

This chain joins TRBV6-6 and TRBJ1-6, with D unclear. This CDR3 spans 12 amino acids. Looked up from germline, CDR1 is MNHNY and CDR2 is SVGAGI (reference sequence). The V and J ends lost 2 bases and 12 bases respectively, with 8 bases between them. CDR3 nucleotides: TGTGCCAGCAGTTACCGACTGGGACCCCTCCACTTT. It codes for CASSYRLGPLHF.

The chain links TRBV6-1 to TRBJ1-5, with D maybe TRBD1 (6 bases). The CDR3 totals 17 residues. Germline V gene data show CDR1 as MNHNS and CDR2 as SASEGT. Trimming pared 3 bases from V and 1 base from J, leaving 16 bases between. CDR3 sequence (DNA): TGTGCCAGCAGTGATAGGGGGGGCGCATGGAGCAATCAGCCCCAGCATTTT. Translating gives CASSDRGGAWSNQPQHF.

The rearrangement joins TRBV19 to TRBJ1-1, with 9 bases lining up with TRBD1. CDR1 and CDR2 (germline): LNHDA, SQIVND (reference sequence). V trimming: 4 bases; J trimming: 4 bases; junction bases outside the gene matches: 1. This CDR3 is 13 amino acids long. CDR3 loop: CASSRDRVTEAFF. CDR3 sequence (DNA): TGTGCCAGTAGTAGGGACAGGGTCACTGAAGCTTTCTTT.

CDR3 in amino acids: CASRGLVGPDTQYF. CDR3 nucleotides: TGTGCCAGCAGGGGACTAGTCGGGCCAGATACGCAGTATTTT. The genes are TRBV3-1 (or the pseudogene TRBV3-2) and TRBJ2-3; 8 bases align to TRBD2. From germline, CDR1 is LGHDT and CDR2 YNNKEL (reference sequence). The CDR3 is 14 residues long. V shed 6 bases, J shed 4 bases, and the junction held 6 bases outside the gene matches.

The chain joins TRBV7-2 to TRBJ1-1; D gene unclear. Germline V gives CDR1 SGHTA, CDR2 FQGNSA. The V and J ends lost 0 bases and 1 base respectively, with 12 bases between them. CDR3 length: 16 amino acids. The chain's CDR3 is CASSLALRAGNTEAFF. The CDR3 DNA follows: TGTGCCAGCAGCTTAGCTCTTAGGGCGGGGAACACTGAAGCTTTCTTT. Drawing the rest from reference TRBV7-2 and TRBJ1-1, the complete variable domain is GAGVSQSPSNKVTEKGKDVELRCDPISGHTALYWYRQSLGQGLEFLIYFQGNSAPDKSGLPSDRFSAERTGGSVSTLTIQRTQQEDSAVYLCASSLALRAGNTEAFFGQGTRLTVV.

This chain uses TRBV20-1 with TRBJ2-3; D is uncertain. CDR3 length equals 13 residues. CDR1 and CDR2 from the germline V gene are DFQATT and SNEGSKA (reference sequence). Trimming stripped 3 bases from V and 0 bases from J, with 7 bases between. The CDR3 DNA follows: TGCAGTGCTAGTCTCGGGAGCACAGATACGCAGTATTTT. The encoded protein is CSASLGSTDTQYF.

V usage is TRBV9 and J usage is TRBJ2-3, with D perhaps matching TRBD2 (6 bases). The germline V and J ends were trimmed by 3 bases and 2 bases, with 13 bases remaining between them. Germline CDR1 is SGDLS and CDR2 is YYNGEE. The CDR3 loop spans 15 amino acids. This CDR3 is CASSAQRRDTDTQYF. The CDR3 bases are TGTGCCAGCAGCGCACAAAGGAGGGACACAGATACGCAGTATTTT.